This TCR beta chain was recovered during a study of human T cells and chemical hapten exposure. Study as a whole: Sensitization was performed using 2% DPC on an approximately 2 cm by approximately 2 cm upper inner arm skin site.

The study used a library that attached unique molecular identifiers to individual cDNA molecules. TCRdb re-analysed the RACE reads in MiXCR, keeping a single row per CDR3 protein. The profile covers 85,000 to 90,000 distinct CDR3 sequences, with 8% to 10% appearing a single time and roughly 3.5% taken by the ten largest. Time point described: pre-sensitization, week 0. Documented treatment: therapeutic diphenylcyclopropenone sensitization with weekly scalp DPC. Blood draws came before every patch-test application. This clonotype occurred many times. V trimming: 4 bases; J trimming: 5 bases; junction bases outside the gene matches: 8. The CDR3 is 15 amino acids. CDR1 is SQVTM, CDR2 ANQGSEA, per germline.

The TCR originated in a woman aged 40 to 50 with alopecia areata. Some clones in this sample may be carry-over from other donors' samples. The chain recombines TRBV29-1 with TRBJ1-5; 10 positions match TRBD1. The sample was whole blood, taken in connection with sensitization to the hapten diphenylcyclopropenone (DPC). CDR3 loop: CSVGGTGDRDQPQHF. The DNA of the CDR3 is TGCAGCGTTGGGGGGACAGGGGATCGGGATCAGCCCCAGCATTTT.